Listed below are T cell receptor beta chains from one sample, sequenced in a study of OX40 agonist ivuxolimab in advanced cancers. TCRdb keeps only in-frame clones here, not all; method: immunoSEQ multiplex PCR. The sample contains tens of thousands of clones, about 90% of which appear only once. Sequencing was performed on CD4+ or CD8+ T cells sorted from blood, taken in a trial of the OX40 agonist ivuxolimab. The receptors come from an adult with an advanced solid tumor such as melanoma, head and neck, liver or kidney cancer. Each CDR3 is given with its conserved first and last residue.

J,V,length,CDR3
TRBJ2-7,TRBV19,15,CASSITGTGVAEQYF
TRBJ2-3,TRBV6-6,16,CASSPQRPPGTDTQYF
TRBJ2-1,TRBV30,15,CASLAGDTERNEQFF
TRBJ1-5,TRBV6-6,15,CASSPQTGGNQPQHF
TRBJ2-1,TRBV9,13,CASSVARSQGLFF
TRBJ1-2,TRBV4-3,16,CASSHYRDRGYPGYTF
TRBJ2-7,TRBV19,11,CASRDSYEQYF
TRBJ1-2,TRBV19,16,CASSFIGTDPNYGYTF
TRBJ2-3,TRBV19,18,CASSRSRTGSARTDTQYF
TRBJ2-7,TRBV4-1,15,CASSQVEGLSVAQYF
TRBJ1-3,TRBV7-2,14,CASSQTVSGNTIYF
TRBJ2-7,TRBV15,16,CATSRARTGGFSEQYF
TRBJ2-6,TRBV7-9,17,CASRGPGGNSGANVLTF
TRBJ2-2,TRBV4-3,16,CASSQVGLSNTGELFF
TRBJ2-3,TRBV28,16,CASQGLAERSTDTQYF
TRBJ2-4,TRBV9,16,CASSVVDSMEGDIQYF
TRBJ1-5,TRBV30,11,CAWSVTQTQHF
TRBJ2-6,TRBV7-9,17,CASSARGGNPGANVLTF
TRBJ2-6,TRBV18,16,CASSQGGSSGANVLTF
TRBJ2-7,TRBV27,15,CASSLSDRGRHEQYF
TRBJ2-5,TRBV9,14,CASSSSGGGETQYF
TRBJ2-7,TRBV6-1,10,CASSDNEQYF
TRBJ2-5,TRBV5-1,18,CASSPGTSGSPYQETQYF
TRBJ2-1,TRBV4-1,17,CASSQDLGRGPYNEQFF
TRBJ2-7,TRBV9,14,CASSYGGADYEQYF
TRBJ2-7,TRBV5-6,16,CASSLTPRQATYEQYF
TRBJ2-1,TRBV7-2,17,CASSIEVDLEDYNEQFF
TRBJ1-5,TRBV4-3,15,CASSQDRGEGQPQHF
TRBJ2-7,TRBV7-3,15,CASSIFPGLSYEQYF
TRBJ2-5,TRBV7-2,17,CASSSQLAGGPQETQYF
TRBJ2-7,TRBV7-6,17,CASSPFGGDRGLYEQYF
TRBJ2-1,TRBV28,16,CASRDEREGPYNEQFF
TRBJ1-1,TRBV4-2,16,CASRSVQGSMNTEAFF
TRBJ1-3,TRBV2,16,CATGPIVGTSGNTIYF
TRBJ2-7,TRBV11-3,14,CASSLDSGSYEQYF
TRBJ2-3,TRBV7-9,14,CASKELGGTDTQYF
TRBJ1-6,TRBV25-1,13,CASSENRFSPLHF
TRBJ2-7,TRBV10-3,15,CAISAGPSPTYEQYF
TRBJ2-1,TRBV13,15,CASSSPGDRHNEQFF
TRBJ2-2,TRBV5-1,11,CASRGAGELFF
TRBJ1-5,TRBV4-3,15,CASSLGSEGNQPQHF
TRBJ2-7,TRBV2,14,CASRPEQGVYEQYF